This T cell receptor beta chain was found in a study of T cells in Graves' hyperthyroidism and ophthalmopathy. It was RNA transcripts that yielded the amplified TCR beta CDR3 regions. When the TCR CDR3 underwent first-round RT-PCR, the HTBI primer set was used. MiXCR was run by TCRdb on the multiplex PCR reads, yielding one entry per CDR3 protein. The sample consists of about 520,000 distinct CDR3 sequences, around a quarter of them appearing once. With duration under 3 months, ophthalmopathy was active: Clinical Activity Score at least 3, NOSPECS at least 4. The PBMCs had their origin in roughly 10 ml of fresh peripheral blood. Trimming took 6 bases from V and 0 from J, leaving 14 bases between them. The V gene's germline CDR1 is SGHAT and CDR2 FQNNGV. CDR3 length: 15 amino acids. At least ten counts were recorded for this clonotype. Its antigen is not identified. Overall study results and limits: It was a median approximately 6.9 months before onset that the model predicted ophthalmopathy.

This TCR came from a woman in her twenties or thirties with Graves' ophthalmopathy. The chain carries TRBV11-2 and TRBJ2-5; D is undetermined. Sequencing was done on a sample of blood. As DNA, the CDR3 is TGTGCCAGCAGGTCTCGGGCCCGCGACCAAGAGACCCAGTACTTC. Translated: CASRSRARDQETQYF.